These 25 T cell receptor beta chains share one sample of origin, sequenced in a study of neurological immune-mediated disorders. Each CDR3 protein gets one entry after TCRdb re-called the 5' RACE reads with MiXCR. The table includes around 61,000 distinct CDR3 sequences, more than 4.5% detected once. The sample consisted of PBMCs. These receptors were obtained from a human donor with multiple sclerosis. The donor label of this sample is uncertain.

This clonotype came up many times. The DNA of the CDR3 is TGTGCCAGCAGCCCGGACAGGGGCTATGGCTACACCTTC. Translation: CASSPDRGYGYTF. The chain has TRBV7-9 and TRBJ1-2, with 9 bases lining up with TRBD1. V was clipped by 5 bases and J by 4 bases; unmatched bases: 2. Germline loops: CDR1 SEHNR, CDR2 FQNEAQ (reference sequence). CDR3 length: 13 residues.

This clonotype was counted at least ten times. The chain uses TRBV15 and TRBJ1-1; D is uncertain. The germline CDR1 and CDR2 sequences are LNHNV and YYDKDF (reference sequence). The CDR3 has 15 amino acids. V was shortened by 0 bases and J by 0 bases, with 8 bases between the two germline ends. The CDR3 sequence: CATSRDLKLNTEAFF. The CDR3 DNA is TGTGCCACCAGCAGAGATTTGAAGCTGAACACTGAAGCTTTCTTT.

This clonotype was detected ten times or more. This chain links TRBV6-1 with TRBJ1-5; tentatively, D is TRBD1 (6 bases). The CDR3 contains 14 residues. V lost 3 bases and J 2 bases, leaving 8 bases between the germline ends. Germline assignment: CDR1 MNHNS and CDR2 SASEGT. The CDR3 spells CASSDHRGNQPQHF. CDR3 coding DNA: TGTGCCAGCAGTGACCACAGGGGCAATCAGCCCCAGCATTTT.

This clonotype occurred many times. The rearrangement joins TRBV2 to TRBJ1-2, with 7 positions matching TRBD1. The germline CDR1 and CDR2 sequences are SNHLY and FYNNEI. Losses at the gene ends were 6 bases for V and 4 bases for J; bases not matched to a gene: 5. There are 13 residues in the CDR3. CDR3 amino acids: CASRLGTVYGYTF. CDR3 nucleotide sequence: TGTGCCAGCAGACTCGGGACAGTCTATGGCTACACCTTC.

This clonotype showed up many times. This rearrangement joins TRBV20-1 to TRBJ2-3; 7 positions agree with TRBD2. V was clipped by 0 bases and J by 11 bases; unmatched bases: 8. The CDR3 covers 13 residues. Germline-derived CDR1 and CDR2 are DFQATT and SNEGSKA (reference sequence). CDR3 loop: CSARDIAGTWQYF. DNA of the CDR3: TGCAGTGCTAGAGACATAGCGGGTACCTGGCAGTATTTT.

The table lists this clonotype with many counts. In nucleotides, the CDR3 is TGTGCCAGCAGCCAAGCGCCCGGACAGGGGGCCATTTTTAGCACAGATACGCAGTATTTT. Its protein product is CASSQAPGQGAIFSTDTQYF. This chain links TRBV4-2 with TRBJ2-3; TRBD1 matches 11 bases. V was pared by 1 base and J by 0 bases, with 12 bases of the junction left unmatched. This CDR3 comprises 20 residues. The germline V gene has CDR1 LGHNA and CDR2 YNFKEQ.

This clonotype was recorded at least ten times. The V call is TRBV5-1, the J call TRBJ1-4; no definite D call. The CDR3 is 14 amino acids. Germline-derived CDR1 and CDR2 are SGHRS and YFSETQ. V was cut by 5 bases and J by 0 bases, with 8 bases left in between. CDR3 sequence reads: CASSSTATNEKLFF. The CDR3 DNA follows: TGCGCCAGCAGTTCGACTGCAACTAATGAAAAACTGTTTTTT. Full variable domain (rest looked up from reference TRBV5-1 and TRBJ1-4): KAGVTQTPRYLIKTRGQQVTLSCSPISGHRSVSWYQQTPGQGLQFLFEYFSETQRNKGNFPGRFSGRQFSNSRSEMNVSTLELGDSALYLCASSSTATNEKLFFGSGTQLSVL.

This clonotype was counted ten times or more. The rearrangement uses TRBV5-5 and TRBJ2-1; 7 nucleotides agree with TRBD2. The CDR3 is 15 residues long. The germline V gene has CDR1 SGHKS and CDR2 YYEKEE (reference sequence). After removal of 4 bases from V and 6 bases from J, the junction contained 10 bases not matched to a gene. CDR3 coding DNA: TGTGCCAGCAGCCTCCGGACTAGTCTACTCAATGAGCAGTTCTTC. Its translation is CASSLRTSLLNEQFF.

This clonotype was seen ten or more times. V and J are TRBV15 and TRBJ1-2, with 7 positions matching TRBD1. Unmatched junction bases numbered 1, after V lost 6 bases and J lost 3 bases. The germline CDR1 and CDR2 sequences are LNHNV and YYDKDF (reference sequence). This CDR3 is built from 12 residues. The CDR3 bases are TGTGCCACCAGGCAGGGGGACTATGGCTACACCTTC. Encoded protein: CATRQGDYGYTF.

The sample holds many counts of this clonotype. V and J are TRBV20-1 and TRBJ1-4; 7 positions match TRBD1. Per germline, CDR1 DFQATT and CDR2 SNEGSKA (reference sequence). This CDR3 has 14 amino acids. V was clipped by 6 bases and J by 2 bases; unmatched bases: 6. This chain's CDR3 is CSARPGGTNEKLFF. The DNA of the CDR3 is TGCAGTGCCCGGCCAGGGGGGACTAATGAAAAACTGTTTTTT.

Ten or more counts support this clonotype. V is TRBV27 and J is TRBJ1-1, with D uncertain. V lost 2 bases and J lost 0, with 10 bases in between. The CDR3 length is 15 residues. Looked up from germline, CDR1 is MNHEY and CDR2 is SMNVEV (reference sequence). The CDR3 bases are TGTGCCAGCAGTTTAGAACGAGGTTTGAACACTGAAGCTTTCTTT. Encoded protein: CASSLERGLNTEAFF.

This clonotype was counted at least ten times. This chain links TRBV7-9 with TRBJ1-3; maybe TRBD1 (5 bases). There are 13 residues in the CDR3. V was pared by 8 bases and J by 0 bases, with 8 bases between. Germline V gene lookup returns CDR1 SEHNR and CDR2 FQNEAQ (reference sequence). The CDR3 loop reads CASGHSSGNTIYF. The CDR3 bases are TGTGCCAGCGGACACTCCTCTGGAAACACCATATATTTT.

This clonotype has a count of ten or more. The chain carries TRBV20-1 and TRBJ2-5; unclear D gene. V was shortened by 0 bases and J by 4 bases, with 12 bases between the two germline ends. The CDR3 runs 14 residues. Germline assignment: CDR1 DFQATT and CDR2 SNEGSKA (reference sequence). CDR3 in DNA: TGCAGTGCTAGAGATCGATGGGATCGAGAGACCCAGTACTTC. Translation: CSARDRWDRETQYF.

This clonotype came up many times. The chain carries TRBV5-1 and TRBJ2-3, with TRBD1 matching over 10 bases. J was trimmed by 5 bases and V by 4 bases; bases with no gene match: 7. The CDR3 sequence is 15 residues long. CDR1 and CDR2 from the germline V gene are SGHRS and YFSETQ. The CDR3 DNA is TGCGCCAGCAGCATGACAGGGGGCAAGGTAGATACGCAGTATTTT. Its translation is CASSMTGGKVDTQYF.

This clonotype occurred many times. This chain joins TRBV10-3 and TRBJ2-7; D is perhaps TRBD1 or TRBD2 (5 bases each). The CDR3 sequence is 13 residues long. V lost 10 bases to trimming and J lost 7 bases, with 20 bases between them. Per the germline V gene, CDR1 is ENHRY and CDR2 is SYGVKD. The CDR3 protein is CATSIEGSGEQYF. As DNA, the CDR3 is TGTGCCACCTCAATCGAGGGGTCAGGGGAGCAGTACTTC.

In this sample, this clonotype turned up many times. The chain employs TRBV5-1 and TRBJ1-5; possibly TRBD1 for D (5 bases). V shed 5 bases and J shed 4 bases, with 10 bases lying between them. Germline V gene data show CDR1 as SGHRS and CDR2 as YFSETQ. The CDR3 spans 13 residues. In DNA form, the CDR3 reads TGCGCCAGCAGGGGACTACCAAATCAGCCCCAGCATTTT. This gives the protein CASRGLPNQPQHF.

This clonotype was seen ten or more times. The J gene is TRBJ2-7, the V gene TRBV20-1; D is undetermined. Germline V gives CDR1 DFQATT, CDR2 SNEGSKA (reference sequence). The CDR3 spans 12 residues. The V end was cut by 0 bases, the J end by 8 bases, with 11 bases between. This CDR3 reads CSAREGSTKQYF. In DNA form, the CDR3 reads TGCAGTGCTAGAGAAGGTAGCACAAAGCAGTACTTC.

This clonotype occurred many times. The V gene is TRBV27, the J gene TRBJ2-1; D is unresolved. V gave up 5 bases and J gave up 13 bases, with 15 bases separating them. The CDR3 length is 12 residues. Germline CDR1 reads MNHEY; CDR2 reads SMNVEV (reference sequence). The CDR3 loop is CASSPGWAAQFF. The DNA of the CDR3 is TGTGCCAGCAGTCCCGGGTGGGCGGCCCAGTTCTTC.

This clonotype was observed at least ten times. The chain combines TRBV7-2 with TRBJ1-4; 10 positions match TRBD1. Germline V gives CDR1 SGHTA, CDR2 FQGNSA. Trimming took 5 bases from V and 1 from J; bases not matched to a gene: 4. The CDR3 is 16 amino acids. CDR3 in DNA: TGTGCCAGCAGCGCCGGACAGGGGGGAACTAATGAAAAACTGTTTTTT. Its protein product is CASSAGQGGTNEKLFF.

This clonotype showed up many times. This chain's CDR3 is CASSARTGEVTEAFF. For the CDR3, the DNA is TGCGCCAGCAGCGCGCGGACAGGGGAAGTCACTGAAGCTTTCTTT. This sequence joins TRBV5-1 and TRBJ1-1; 9 nucleotides align to TRBD1. V trimming: 4 bases; J trimming: 4 bases; junction bases outside the gene matches: 8. Germline lookup yields CDR1 SGHRS and CDR2 YFSETQ. There are 15 residues in the CDR3.

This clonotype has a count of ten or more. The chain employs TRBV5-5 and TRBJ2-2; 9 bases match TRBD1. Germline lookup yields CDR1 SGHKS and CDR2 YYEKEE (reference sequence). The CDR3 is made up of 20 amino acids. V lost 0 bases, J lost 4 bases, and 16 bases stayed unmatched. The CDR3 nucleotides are TGTGCCAGCAGCTTGGACTCTTTACAGGGGGCGCGGGGTGGCACCGGGGAGCTGTTTTTT. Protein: CASSLDSLQGARGGTGELFF.

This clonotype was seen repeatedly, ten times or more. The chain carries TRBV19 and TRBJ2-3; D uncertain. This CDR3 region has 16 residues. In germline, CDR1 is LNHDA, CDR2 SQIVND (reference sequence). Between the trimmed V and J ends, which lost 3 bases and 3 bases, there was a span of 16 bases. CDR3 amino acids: CASSIPLSAVTDTQYF. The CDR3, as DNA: TGTGCCAGTAGTATCCCTTTGTCGGCAGTGACAGATACGCAGTATTTT.

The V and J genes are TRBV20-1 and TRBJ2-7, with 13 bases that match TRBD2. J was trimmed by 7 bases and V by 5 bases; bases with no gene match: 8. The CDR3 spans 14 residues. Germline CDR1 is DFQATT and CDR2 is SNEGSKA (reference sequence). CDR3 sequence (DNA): TGCAGTGCTCTTCCGGGACTAGCGGGGTTGGAGCAGTACTTC. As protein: CSALPGLAGLEQYF.

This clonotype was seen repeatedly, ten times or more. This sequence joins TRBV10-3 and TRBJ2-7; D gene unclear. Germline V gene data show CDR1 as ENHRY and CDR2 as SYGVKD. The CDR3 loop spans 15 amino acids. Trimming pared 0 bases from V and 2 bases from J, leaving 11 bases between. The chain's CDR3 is CAISESPQGTYEQYF. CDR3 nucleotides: TGTGCCATCAGTGAGTCACCCCAAGGAACCTACGAGCAGTACTTC.

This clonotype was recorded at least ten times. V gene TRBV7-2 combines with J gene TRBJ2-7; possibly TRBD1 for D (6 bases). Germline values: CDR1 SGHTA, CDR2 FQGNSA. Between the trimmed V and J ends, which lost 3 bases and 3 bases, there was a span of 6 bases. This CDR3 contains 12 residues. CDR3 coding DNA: TGTGCCAGCAGCTTGACAGGCTACGAGCAGTACTTC. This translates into CASSLTGYEQYF.